Listed below are T cell receptor beta chains from one sample, sequenced in a study of human T cells and chemical hapten exposure. TCRdb re-analysed the RACE reads in MiXCR, keeping a single row per CDR3 protein. The sample consists of approximately 100,000 distinct CDR3 sequences, approximately 9.9% of them appearing once. Sequencing was performed on whole blood, taken in connection with sensitization to the hapten diphenylcyclopropenone (DPC). These receptors all come from a woman aged 40-49 years with alopecia areata. Some clones in this sample may be carry-over from other donors' samples. The conserved cysteine and the conserved F or W are not part of the CDR3 here. D genes are given only for firm matches.

d_call | j_call | v_call | cdr3_aa
. | TRBJ2-1 | TRBV7-2 | ASSLLLPSEQF
TRBD2 | TRBJ2-7 | TRBV29-1 | SVASGGIYEQY
TRBD2 | TRBJ2-7 | TRBV6-2/TRBV6-3 | ASTGTLAGAPYEQY
. | TRBJ1-3 | TRBV4-2 | ASSQDDGVGNTIY
. | TRBJ2-1 | TRBV11-3 | ASSLSLGSYNEQF
. | TRBJ2-7 | TRBV7-8 | ASSLGHRAYEQY
. | TRBJ2-3 | TRBV10-1 | ASSEVTTDTQY
. | TRBJ2-1 | TRBV20-1 | SARAGTYNEQF
. | TRBJ2-1 | TRBV19 | ASSIIPGIGTQYNEQF
. | TRBJ2-3 | TRBV29-1 | SVDKDRGTDTQY
. | TRBJ2-3 | TRBV15 | ATSRDSTDTQY
TRBD1 | TRBJ1-3 | TRBV6-5 | ASSYRRGPGNTIY
. | TRBJ2-7 | TRBV20-1 | SARGPYEQY
. | TRBJ2-3 | TRBV7-9 | ASSLVPRTDTQY
TRBD2 | TRBJ2-1 | TRBV5-1 | ASSLLGGTSGGNNEQF
. | TRBJ2-3 | TRBV7-2 | ASSFSLAPLVTDTQY
. | TRBJ1-5 | TRBV12-3/TRBV12-4 | ASSGHGGQPQH
. | TRBJ1-3 | TRBV4-3 | ASSQAHYSGNTIY
. | TRBJ1-2 | TRBV19 | ASSISPSNGYT
TRBD1 | TRBJ2-4 | TRBV7-6 | ASSSRDRDNIQY
. | TRBJ1-3 | TRBV20-1 | SARGPGLRAGNTIY
. | TRBJ2-2 | TRBV4-1 | ASSQELPGELF
. | TRBJ1-6 | TRBV9 | ASSWDTNSPLH
. | TRBJ1-1 | TRBV6-1 | ASRARGFDEAF
. | TRBJ2-5 | TRBV2 | ASSVRNMQTQY
. | TRBJ2-1 | TRBV3-1 | ASSQVGYNEQF